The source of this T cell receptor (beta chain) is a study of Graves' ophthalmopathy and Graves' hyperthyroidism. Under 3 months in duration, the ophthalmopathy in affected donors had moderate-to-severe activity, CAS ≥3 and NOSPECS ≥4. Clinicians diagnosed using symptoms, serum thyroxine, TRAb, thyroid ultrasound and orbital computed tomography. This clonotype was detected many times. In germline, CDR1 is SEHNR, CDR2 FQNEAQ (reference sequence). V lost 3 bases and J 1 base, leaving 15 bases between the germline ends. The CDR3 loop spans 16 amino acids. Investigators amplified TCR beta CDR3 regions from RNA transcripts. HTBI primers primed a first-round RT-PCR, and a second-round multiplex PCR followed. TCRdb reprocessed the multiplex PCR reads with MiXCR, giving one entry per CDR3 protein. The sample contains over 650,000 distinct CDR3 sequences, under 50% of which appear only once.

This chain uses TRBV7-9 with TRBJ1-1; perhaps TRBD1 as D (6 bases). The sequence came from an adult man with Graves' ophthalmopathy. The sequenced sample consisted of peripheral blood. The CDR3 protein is CASSFPLDSANTEAFF. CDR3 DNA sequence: TGTGCCAGCAGCTTCCCTTTGGACAGTGCGAACACTGAAGCTTTCTTT.